This T cell receptor (beta chain) is from a study of blood T cells in healthy people across ages. Overall study context: About one barcoded beta molecule per two T cells came from capture by template switching. Regarding the study as a whole: Calculation of diversity from one million T cells yielded estimates considered to be underestimates. Unsorted PBMC input precluded a conclusive naive versus antigen-experienced comparison. Per-million-T-cell TCR beta diversity fell roughly linearly with age.

Comment on this clonotype: Its matching antigen is unknown. Germline and junction disagree at one end, which may indicate a read error.

In germline, CDR1 is SGHRS, CDR2 YFSETQ. CDR3 length: 17 residues. A second PCR, run for about 7 to 11 cycles, used a sample-barcoded 5' primer plus a J-beta primer mix. Using its own MiXCR run on the 5' RACE reads, TCRdb lists one record per CDR3 protein. The profile shows 1.5 million to 2 million distinct CDR3 sequences, approximately 40% of them singletons. J is TRBJ2-3 and V is TRBV5-1; 11 nucleotides match TRBD2. Sequencing was performed on blood. The source is a human donor in good health. The chain's CDR3 is CASSLRTGLAVTDTRYF. CDR3 nucleotide sequence: TGCGCCAGCAGCCTACGCACGGGACTAGCGGTTACAGATACGCGGTATTTT.